A selection of T cell receptor beta chains follows, all from one sample in a study of blood T cell dynamics during melanoma immunotherapy. Assay used: immunoSEQ multiplex PCR; TCRdb lists only in-frame clones, some missing. The top ten hold 4% to 6% of the sample, which has 20,000 to 30,000 clones, around 88% seen once. Sequences were derived from blood, sampled from a patient treated with checkpoint blockade. The receptors were gathered from a human donor with melanoma. The CDR3 runs from the conserved cysteine through the conserved F or W.

>TRBJ1-3|TRBV7-2
CASNPRSISGNTIYF
>TRBJ1-1|TRBV28
CASMGSKVTEAFF
>TRBJ2-7|TRBV27
CASSARVGPYEQYF
>TRBJ2-1|TRBV5-1
CASSPEGGAIYEQFF
>TRBJ2-3|TRBV5-1
CASSFGLAGADTQYF
>TRBJ2-7|TRBV28
CASSLRPPSSYEQYF
>TRBJ2-1|TRBV6-1
CASSEGEWDREFF
>TRBJ2-7|TRBV13
CASSPERPSSYEQYF
>TRBJ1-3|TRBV6-5
CASSRDNSGNTIYF
>TRBJ2-2|TRBV28
CASSRQGGHTGELFF
>TRBJ1-5|TRBV19
CASRGRGSGNQPQHF
>TRBJ1-5|TRBV6-1
CASSDLDQPQHF
>TRBJ1-6|TRBV5-6
CASSPDRLYNSPLHF
>TRBJ2-5|TRBV5-1
CASSAVRGGQTQYF
>TRBJ2-3|TRBV28
CASSPVGGAGGTDTQYF
>TRBJ2-3|TRBV14
CASSRTSGWGTDTQYF
>TRBJ2-4|TRBV5-1
CASSLVGQNIQYF
>TRBJ1-5|TRBV19
CASRTGGRGNQPQHF
>TRBJ2-2|TRBV2
CASSVLPTNTGELFF